This T cell receptor beta chain was profiled in a study of patients and donors after allogeneic stem cell transplantation. MiXCR was run by TCRdb on the RT-PCR reads, yielding one entry per CDR3 protein. The sample shows around 200,000 distinct CDR3 sequences, roughly two fifths of them seen only once. The CDR3 sequence is 15 residues long. The V segment lost 6 bases and the J segment 2 bases; nucleotides outside the gene matches: 5. Germline loops: CDR1 MDHEN, CDR2 SYDVKM. The chain has TRBV28 and TRBJ1-5; 9 bases match TRBD1. This TCR was recovered from a human donor who was either an allogeneic HSCT recipient or a stem cell or donor lymphocyte infusion donor (not recorded which). It is not recorded whose cells these are; they may come from a transplant donor. Sample: blood, either unsorted or a sorted T cell fraction (not recorded which). In nucleotides, the CDR3 is TGTGCCAGCAGCTGGGACAGGGAAGGCAATCAGCCCCAGCATTTT. Amino acid sequence: CASSWDREGNQPQHF.